This T cell receptor (beta chain) emerged from a study of T cell repertoires in cytomegalovirus infection. MiXCR was run by TCRdb on the reads, yielding one entry per CDR3 protein. The sample contains some 700,000 distinct CDR3 sequences, about a third of which appear only once. Study-wide points: The ex vivo response was dominated by HLA-C-restricted CMV-specific TCR beta clonotypes.

The CDR3 covers 12 residues. The germline V and J ends were trimmed by 5 bases and 9 bases, with 14 bases remaining between them. Germline V gives CDR1 MNHEY, CDR2 SVGEGT. A remark on this clonotype: Its cognate antigen is unknown.

Sequenced sample: PBMCs. The sequence was collected from a human donor in good health (CMV status not recorded). Some clones in this sample may be carry-over from other donors' samples. V is TRBV6-2 or TRBV6-3 and J is TRBJ2-7; D is ambiguous. As DNA, the CDR3 is TGTGCCAGCAGTGGCACCGAATTTCGGCAGTACTTC. It is translated as CASSGTEFRQYF.